The 20 T cell receptor beta chains in this list originate from one sample, sequenced in a study of control samples from healthy donors and cancer patients. Clones were read by immunoSEQ multiplex PCR, and TCRdb kept only the in-frame ones, dropping some. The table lists about 110,000 clones, approximately 84% of them singletons, with 6.5% in the top ten. The sequenced material came from blood. All receptors derive from a man between 18 and 29 years old in good health.

The CDR3, as DNA: TGTGCCAGCAGCTCGTCCGGGACTTACGAGCAGTACTTC. Translating gives CASSSSGTYEQYF. The chain couples TRBV7-9 to TRBJ2-7, with D possibly being TRBD2 (6 bases). V lost 4 bases, J lost 4 bases, and 11 bases lay in between. Germline V CDR1 and CDR2: SEHNR, FQNEAQ (reference sequence). The CDR3 loop spans 13 amino acids.

The chain employs TRBV19 and TRBJ1-2, with D possibly matching TRBD1 (5 bases). The CDR3 is 12 amino acids. CDR1 and CDR2 from the germline V gene are LNHDA and SQIVND (reference sequence). V shed 6 bases and J shed 8 bases, with 13 bases lying between them. As DNA, the CDR3 is TGTGCCAGTAGCGTTCAGGGATTAGGCTACACCTTC. Protein sequence: CASSVQGLGYTF.

The V call is TRBV19, the J call TRBJ2-3; no definite D call. The CDR3 runs to 16 residues. CDR1 is LNHDA and CDR2 is SQIVND in the germline V gene (reference sequence). Between the trimmed V and J ends, which lost 3 bases and 2 bases, there was a span of 15 bases. CDR3 DNA sequence: TGTGCCAGTAGTATTGTTGTGTCGGTCCCCACAGATACGCAGTATTTT. It yields the protein CASSIVVSVPTDTQYF.

This chain joins TRBV29-1 and TRBJ2-5; TRBD2 matches 9 bases. Germline V gene data show CDR1 as SQVTM and CDR2 as ANQGSEA. The ends lost 1 base at V and 4 bases at J; junction bases unmatched: 22. The CDR3 covers 20 residues. The CDR3 sequence: CSVEVPACGGVGAGGETQYF. CDR3 DNA sequence: TGCAGCGTTGAAGTACCGGCCTGCGGGGGGGTTGGCGCGGGGGGAGAGACCCAGTACTTC.

V is TRBV11-3 and J is TRBJ1-1, with 8 bases lining up with TRBD1. The CDR3 runs 16 residues. In germline, CDR1 is SGHNT, CDR2 YENEEA. Losses at the gene ends were 3 bases for V and 3 bases for J; bases not matched to a gene: 9. For the CDR3, the DNA is TGTGCCAGCAGCTTCGACCAGGGGGCGCCGGACACTGAAGCTTTCTTT. It is translated as CASSFDQGAPDTEAFF. Complete variable domain (other parts from reference TRBV11-3 and TRBJ1-1): EAGVVQSPRYKIIEKKQPVAFWCNPISGHNTLYWYLQNLGQGPELLIRYENEEAVDDSQLPKDRFSAERLKGVDSTLKIQPAELGDSAVYLCASSFDQGAPDTEAFFGQGTRLTVV.

V is TRBV12-3 or TRBV12-4 and J is TRBJ2-2; D might be TRBD1 (6 bases). This CDR3 is 13 amino acids long. V was shortened by 2 bases and J by 6 bases, with 7 bases between the two germline ends. The CDR3 DNA follows: TGTGCCAGCAGTTTACACAGGGCCGGGGAGCTGTTTTTT. It yields the protein CASSLHRAGELFF.

On this clone: This sample also contains other DNA sequences that code for the same CDR3. The rearrangement uses TRBV5-6 and TRBJ2-3; 10 bases map to TRBD1. CDR1 is SGHDT and CDR2 is YYEEEE in the germline V gene. This CDR3 comprises 15 residues. The junction had 6 bases not matched to a gene; V was cut back by 4 bases and J by 4 bases. CDR3 coding DNA: TGTGCCAGCAGCAGGGGACAGGGGAATCCAGATACGCAGTATTTT. Its translation is CASSRGQGNPDTQYF.

This chain uses TRBV6-5 with TRBJ1-1; maybe TRBD1 (6 bases). The CDR3 sequence is 15 residues long. V dropped 6 bases and J dropped 0 bases, with 14 bases sitting between them. The germline V gene has CDR1 MNHEY and CDR2 SVGAGI. Here the CDR3 DNA reads TGTGCCAGCAGCGGACAGCTGATTATGAACACTGAAGCTTTCTTT. It specifies CASSGQLIMNTEAFF.

This chain links TRBV24-1 with TRBJ2-1; D is unresolved. CDR1 KGHDR and CDR2 SFDVKD come from the germline V gene. There are 16 residues in the CDR3. Trimming left V 0 bases short and J 9 bases short, with 17 bases between. In nucleotides, the CDR3 is TGTGCCACCAGTGATTTGCAGGACCCCGGTAGGGCTGAGCAGTTCTTC. Encoded protein: CATSDLQDPGRAEQFF.

This chain links TRBV28 with TRBJ1-4, with unresolved D. V lost 7 bases, J lost 0 bases, and 12 bases lay in between. CDR3 length: 15 residues. The germline CDR1 and CDR2 sequences are MDHEN and SYDVKM. CDR3 sequence: CASTRTAATNEKLFF. The DNA of the CDR3 is TGTGCCAGCACCCGGACTGCTGCAACTAATGAAAAACTGTTTTTT.

This clone occurred once. V usage is TRBV7-2 and J usage is TRBJ2-4; the D gene is possibly TRBD1 (5 bases). The CDR3 is 15 amino acids. Germline CDR1 and CDR2: SGHTA and FQGNSA. Trimming left V 5 bases short and J 0 bases short, with 11 bases between. The CDR3 sequence is CASSALTVAKNIQYF. The CDR3 DNA reads as TGTGCCAGCAGCGCCCTGACAGTAGCCAAAAACATTCAGTACTTC.

The V gene is TRBV7-2, the J gene TRBJ2-7, with TRBD1 matching over 7 bases. CDR3 size: 15 residues. Germline CDR1 and CDR2: SGHTA and FQGNSA. V was clipped by 6 bases and J by 2 bases; unmatched bases: 10. CDR3 bases: TGTGCCAGCAGTTTTTCACAGGGGCCTACCTACGAGCAGTACTTC. Amino acids: CASSFSQGPTYEQYF.

The chain uses TRBV9 and TRBJ2-5; 7 nucleotides line up with TRBD2. This CDR3 is built from 15 residues. Germline V CDR1 and CDR2: SGDLS, YYNGEE. V gave up 4 bases and J gave up 5 bases; unmatched junction bases: 11. For the CDR3, the DNA is TGTGCCAGCAGCTCGGGACTATTGAAGGGGGAGACCCAGTACTTC. The encoded protein is CASSSGLLKGETQYF. Variable domain in full (rest from reference TRBV9 and TRBJ2-5): DSGVTQTPKHLITATGQRVTLRCSPRSGDLSVYWYQQSLDQGLQFLIQYYNGEERAKGNILERFSAQQFPDLHSELNLSSLELGDSALYFCASSSGLLKGETQYFGPGTRLLVL.

There are a few counts of this clone. The CDR3 DNA reads TGTGCCAGCACACGCGGACAGGGTTATGGCTACACCTTC. Translation gives CASTRGQGYGYTF. V is TRBV27 and J is TRBJ1-2; the match to TRBD1 covers 8 bases. The CDR3 extends over 13 amino acids. The V gene end was trimmed by 7 bases and the J gene end by 5 bases; junction bases not matched to a gene: 6. Germline V lookup: CDR1 MNHEY, CDR2 SMNVEV (reference sequence).

The rearrangement joins TRBV19 to TRBJ1-5; D is possibly TRBD1 (6 bases). CDR1 is LNHDA and CDR2 is SQIVND in the germline V gene (reference sequence). The CDR3 consists of 15 residues. The germline V and J ends were trimmed by 5 bases and 6 bases, with 17 bases remaining between them. The CDR3 DNA is TGTGCCAGTAGTGTGACAGGAGGTGGCCGTCAGCCCCAGCATTTT. Protein product: CASSVTGGGRQPQHF. Based on the CDR3 plus reference TRBV19 and TRBJ1-5, the full variable domain is DGGITQSPKYLFRKEGQNVTLSCEQNLNHDAMYWYRQDPGQGLRLIYYSQIVNDFQKGDIAEGYSVSREKKESFPLTVTSAQKNPTAFYLCASSVTGGGRQPQHFGDGTRLSIL.

The chain joins TRBV6-5 to TRBJ1-1, with a tentative D call TRBD1 (5 bases). CDR1 is MNHEY and CDR2 is SVGAGI in the germline V gene. This CDR3 is 14 amino acids long. V shed 6 bases and J shed 1 base, with 12 bases lying between them. CDR3 sequence: CASSVGAWNTEAFF. The CDR3 region has the DNA TGTGCCAGCAGCGTTGGGGCCTGGAACACTGAAGCTTTCTTT.

The V call is TRBV30, the J call TRBJ2-2; D call uncertain. Germline V gene sequence: CDR1 GTSNPN, CDR2 SVGIG (reference sequence). This CDR3 has 14 amino acids. V dropped 3 bases and J dropped 5 bases, with 13 bases sitting between them. The CDR3 DNA reads TGTGCCTGGAGATACCTTATACAGACCGGGGAGCTGTTTTTT. Translation gives CAWRYLIQTGELFF.

The chain recombines TRBV11-2 with TRBJ2-2; D is perhaps TRBD1 or TRBD2 (5 bases each). V lost 5 bases, J lost 4 bases, and 14 bases lay in between. This CDR3 comprises 15 residues. Germline V gene data show CDR1 as SGHAT and CDR2 as FQNNGV. CDR3 sequence: CASSPRPGSTGELFF. DNA of the CDR3: TGTGCCAGCAGCCCCCGGCCAGGGAGCACCGGGGAGCTGTTTTTT.

In this sample, this clone turned up once. This chain uses TRBV18 with TRBJ1-5; the D gene is possibly TRBD1 (6 bases). Per the germline V gene, CDR1 is KGHSH and CDR2 is LQKENI. The V and J ends lost 3 bases and 4 bases respectively, with 13 bases between them. This CDR3 spans 15 amino acids. The CDR3 loop is CASSPGGAGNQPQHF. Here the CDR3 DNA reads TGTGCCAGCTCACCGGGGGGGGCTGGTAATCAGCCCCAGCATTTT.

The chain carries TRBV10-3 and TRBJ1-4; D perhaps matches TRBD1 (5 bases). V lost 3 bases and J 4 bases, leaving 6 bases between the germline ends. CDR1 and CDR2 from the germline V gene are ENHRY and SYGVKD. This CDR3 region has 13 residues. The CDR3 sequence: CAISDRDNEKLFF. CDR3 nucleotides: TGTGCCATCAGTGACAGGGATAATGAAAAACTGTTTTTT.